The rows below give T cell receptor beta chains drawn from one sample of a study of CD8 T cells in Susac syndrome. TCRdb recomputed calls from the immunoSEQ multiplex PCR reads with MiXCR, one row per CDR3 protein. The sample has about 190,000 distinct CDR3 sequences, 85% to 95% seen once. The specimen was CD8+ T cells from PBMCs. These receptor sequences come from a human donor with Susac syndrome. Both conserved end residues are part of each CDR3. D genes are given only for firm matches. A clone size is listed for some rows: how often the clone was seen (once, few, many), or a class if it is expanded.

D | J | size | V | CDR3 | DNA
- | TRBJ1-5 | - | TRBV4-2 | CASSQGDHQPQHF | TGTGCCAGCAGCCAAGGGGACCATCAGCCCCAGCATTTT
TRBD1 | TRBJ2-5 | - | TRBV7-9 | CASSVGPRSGQGFQETQYF | TGTGCCAGCAGCGTAGGACCCCGTTCGGGACAGGGGTTTCAAGAGACCCAGTACTTC
TRBD2 | TRBJ2-7 | - | TRBV30 | CAWSNSGVYEQYF | TGTGCCTGGTCGAATAGCGGGGTCTACGAGCAGTACTTC
- | TRBJ2-2 | - | TRBV20-1 | CSATTLERDTGELFF | TGCAGTGCCACCACCCTCGAACGGGACACCGGGGAGCTGTTTTTT
- | TRBJ2-5 | once | TRBV3-1 | CASSQFGPETQYF | TGTGCCAGCAGCCAATTTGGTCCGGAGACCCAGTACTTC
TRBD2 | TRBJ2-2 | once | TRBV30 | CAWDTSGGAVGELFF | TGTGCCTGGGACACTAGCGGGGGGGCGGTCGGGGAGCTGTTTTTT
TRBD1 | TRBJ2-7 | - | TRBV9 | CASSPTGVRTYEQYF | TGTGCCAGCAGTCCCACAGGGGTCAGAACCTACGAGCAGTACTTC
- | TRBJ1-1 | - | TRBV5-6 | CASSSTAFGGRAFF | TGTGCCAGCAGCTCGACAGCCTTTGGTGGCCGAGCTTTCTTT
TRBD2 | TRBJ2-1 | - | TRBV7-8 | CASSGKRGGRNEQFF | TGTGCCAGCAGCGGAAAGCGGGGGGGCCGCAATGAGCAGTTCTTC
- | TRBJ1-6 | once | TRBV4-1 | CASSQDLNRAGSLNSPLHF | TGCGCCAGCAGCCAAGATCTGAACAGGGCGGGGTCGCTAAATTCACCCCTCCACTTT
- | TRBJ2-7 | - | TRBV15 | CATSGQSAYEQYF | TGTGCCACCAGCGGGCAATCAGCCTACGAGCAGTACTTC
TRBD1 | TRBJ2-7 | once | TRBV11-1 | CASSSGTGEHEQYF | TGTGCCAGCAGCTCCGGGACAGGGGAACACGAGCAGTACTTC
- | TRBJ2-5 | - | TRBV27 | CASSLSVGEETQYF | TGTGCCAGCAGTTTATCTGTAGGGGAAGAGACCCAGTACTTC
- | TRBJ2-7 | - | TRBV9 | CASSSGPTYEQYF | TGTGCCAGCAGCTCGGGCCCCACCTACGAGCAGTACTTC
- | TRBJ1-5 | - | TRBV24-1 | CATSKNSNQPQHF | TGTGCCACCAGTAAGAATAGCAATCAGCCCCAGCATTTT
TRBD2 | TRBJ2-7 | - | TRBV7-2 | CASSIYAGAYEQYF | TGTGCCAGCAGCATTTACGCGGGGGCCTACGAGCAGTACTTC
- | TRBJ2-1 | few | TRBV11-2 | CASTLGLFNEQFF | TGTGCCAGCACCTTGGGACTCTTTAATGAGCAGTTCTTC
- | TRBJ2-5 | - | TRBV27 | CASSGTGPVAQYF | TGTGCCAGTTCCGGGACTGGCCCGGTCGCCCAGTACTTC
- | TRBJ2-4 | few | TRBV29-1 | CSVAGIAKNIQYF | TGTAGCGTTGCGGGAATAGCCAAAAACATTCAGTACTTC
- | TRBJ1-3 | - | TRBV15 | CATSSRAGGNTIYF | TGTGCCACCAGCTCCCGGGCGGGTGGAAACACCATATATTTT
TRBD1 | TRBJ2-1 | - | TRBV29-1 | CSVGRSVSPDRGTGEQFF | TGCAGCGTCGGGCGCAGCGTAAGTCCGGACAGGGGGACAGGGGAGCAGTTCTTC
- | TRBJ2-7 | - | TRBV7-2 | CASSLEVPYEQYF | TGTGCCAGCAGCTTAGAGGTCCCCTACGAGCAGTACTTC
- | TRBJ1-5 | - | TRBV29-1 | CSVPGRGSNQPQHF | TGCAGCGTTCCAGGGAGGGGTAGCAATCAGCCCCAGCATTTT
- | TRBJ2-7 | once | TRBV3-1 | CASSPAGGRVDEQYF | TGTGCCAGCAGCCCCGCCGGCGGACGTGTTGACGAGCAGTACTTC
- | TRBJ2-7 | - | TRBV4-1 | CASSQGGQGINEQYF | TGCGCCAGCAGCCAAGGGGGCCAGGGGATCAACGAGCAGTACTTC
TRBD2 | TRBJ2-1 | - | TRBV9 | CASSVEGFSGDLNEQFF | TGTGCCAGCAGCGTAGAGGGATTTAGCGGGGATCTCAATGAGCAGTTCTTC
TRBD2 | TRBJ2-3 | - | TRBV4-1 | CASSHLGLASTDTQYF | TGCGCCAGCAGCCACCTGGGACTAGCGTCCACAGATACGCAGTATTTT
- | TRBJ1-2 | once | TRBV25-1 | CASSGGEHGYTF | TGTGCCAGCAGTGGGGGGGAGCATGGCTACACCTTC